This T cell receptor beta chain was obtained from a study of PD-L1 blockade in urothelial cancer. Study-level results: The study found that durable-benefit patients expanded tumor-associated blood clones more at 3 weeks.

Details on this clone: Its specificity is not known.

V shed 10 bases, J shed 1 base, and the junction held 14 bases outside the gene matches. This CDR3 region has 16 residues. CDR1 and CDR2 (germline): LNHDA, SQIVND (reference sequence). Time point of the sample: pretreatment peripheral blood. Generated by immunoSEQ multiplex PCR, the TCRdb table keeps only in-frame clones and is missing some. The table lists around 34,000 clones, about 82% of them singletons. The clonotype comes from an elderly man with urothelial cancer. This chain links TRBV19 with TRBJ2-3; 7 bases match TRBD1. The sequencing used PBMCs, collected around atezolizumab (anti-PD-L1) treatment. The DNA of the CDR3 is TGTGCCATCCACGTGAAGGGACAGTTTTGCACAGATACGCAGTATTTT. Its protein product is CAIHVKGQFCTDTQYF. The whole variable domain, remainder taken from reference TRBV19 and TRBJ2-3, is DGGITQSPKYLFRKEGQNVTLSCEQNLNHDAMYWYRQDPGQGLRLIYYSQIVNDFQKGDIAEGYSVSREKKESFPLTVTSAQKNPTAFYLCAIHVKGQFCTDTQYFGPGTRLTVL.